This TCR beta chain originates from a study of blood T cell repertoires in COVID-19. Study as a whole: The United States, Italy and Spain were the sources of the acute and convalescent COVID-19 samples.

Per the authors' pipeline: Estimation of nucleated cell counts was performed using reference gene primer amplification. The table came from immunoSEQ multiplex PCR; TCRdb's copy has only in-frame clones and leaves some out. V and J calls and clone size are as listed in that table; D and trimming were resolved from the DNA. The table shows over 50,000 clones, with roughly 88% occurring only once. V gave up 11 bases and J gave up 0 bases, with 11 bases separating them. Germline CDR1 reads SNHLY; CDR2 reads FYNNEI. The CDR3 is 13 amino acids. Material: peripheral blood. The chain uses TRBV2 and TRBJ1-5; D gene uncertain. This TCR was sampled from a man older than 75 with acute or convalescent COVID-19. The CDR3 sequence: CAAQNNSNQPQHF. The CDR3 nucleotides read TGTGCCGCCCAGAATAATAGCAATCAGCCCCAGCATTTT.